Listed below are T cell receptor beta chains from one sample, sequenced in a study of metastatic and nonmetastatic thyroid tumors. TCRdb re-called clones from the PCR reads using MiXCR. In the table there are roughly 25,000 clones, 20% to 30% of which are singletons. Sequenced material: tumor tissue. All receptors come from a male donor with papillary thyroid cancer or a benign thyroid nodule (not recorded which). Some clones in this sample may be carry-over from other donors' samples. Both conserved end residues are part of each CDR3. A D gene is named only where the DNA matches it firmly. Expanded clones are given a class, and other clones once, few, many or no size at all.

. few TRBJ2-3 TRBV28 TGTGCCAGCATACAAGACCCTCGCGGAACAGATACGCAGTATTTT CASIQDPRGTDTQYF
. many TRBJ2-3 TRBV7-9 TGTGCCAGCAGCTTAGCGGGAGCCCCAGATACGCAGTATTTT CASSLAGAPDTQYF
TRBD1 many TRBJ2-3 TRBV7-2 TGTGCCAGCACCATACAGGGGGCAGTAGGAGATACGCAGTATTTT CASTIQGAVGDTQYF
. many TRBJ2-7 TRBV5-4 TGTGCCAGCAGAGGCACCACGGACTCGCCATACGAGCAGTACTTC CASRGTTDSPYEQYF
TRBD2 . TRBJ2-7 TRBV20-1 TGCAGTGCCTCCGGGACTAGCGTGAGTAAGGCCTCCTACGAGCAGTACTTC CSASGTSVSKASYEQYF
TRBD2 . TRBJ2-2 TRBV6-4 TGTGCCAGCAGCCGAGGGAGCGGGGGCACCGGGGATCTGTTTTTT CASSRGSGGTGDLFF
TRBD2 many TRBJ2-7 TRBV10-2 TGCGCCACGGTTTTAGGACTAGCGGCCCACGAGCAGTACTTC CATVLGLAAHEQYF
. many TRBJ1-4 TRBV4-3 TGCGCCAGCAGCCAAGACTTCCGACTATTACAGGAAAAACTGTTTTTT CASSQDFRLLQEKLFF
. many TRBJ2-5 TRBV4-1 TGCGCCAGCAGCCAAGAGCTGGGACGAGGAGAGACCCAGTACTTC CASSQELGRGETQYF
. large TRBJ2-1 TRBV6-2/TRBV6-3 TGTGCCAGCAGTTACGCAGCGGGCGAGCAGTTCTTC CASSYAAGEQFF
. . TRBJ2-1 TRBV5-4 TGTGCCAGCAGCTTGGGGGCATGGGAGCAGTTCTTC CASSLGAWEQFF
TRBD2 once TRBJ2-7 TRBV11-3 TGTGCCAGCAGCTTAGAGGTGCTAGCGGGAGCCTACGAGCTGTACTTC CASSLEVLAGAYELYF
. many TRBJ2-1 TRBV6-2/TRBV6-3 TGTGCCAGCATGAGTACCAATGAGCAGTTCTTC CASMSTNEQFF
TRBD1 many TRBJ2-1 TRBV7-2 TGTGCCAGCAGTCGACAGGGGGCGTCCTACAATGAGCAGTTCTTC CASSRQGASYNEQFF
. . TRBJ1-1 TRBV19 TGTGCCAGTAGTTGGCAGATGAACACTGAAGCTTTCTTT CASSWQMNTEAFF
. . TRBJ2-7 TRBV27 TGTGCCAGCAGCACCGGATCCGCCTCTTACTACGATCAGTGCTTC CASSTGSASYYDQCF
TRBD2 many TRBJ2-5 TRBV5-1 TGCGCCAGCAGCTTGGAACTAGCGGGAATGGAGACCCAGTACTTC CASSLELAGMETQYF
. medium-sized TRBJ2-1 TRBV6-2/TRBV6-3 TGTGCCAGCAGTCCAAGCAGCCGTGCGCAGTTCTTC CASSPSSRAQFF
. medium-sized TRBJ2-7 TRBV27 TGTGCCAGCAGTTTGCGGCAGGACTACGAGCAGTACTTC CASSLRQDYEQYF
. once TRBJ2-2 TRBV7-2 TGTGCCAGCAGCACGACTAGAGGGGAGACAGGGGAGCTGTTTTTT CASSTTRGETGELFF
TRBD2 few TRBJ2-3 TRBV4-2 TGTGCCAGCAGCCCTCGGACTAGCGGCACCACAGATACGCAGTATTTT CASSPRTSGTTDTQYF
. many TRBJ1-4 TRBV6-1 TGTGCCAGCAGCAGCCCGTCCTCAGGGGTGCTTAGGGAAAAACTGTTTTTT CASSSPSSGVLREKLFF
. many TRBJ2-2 TRBV15 TGTGCCACCACCAAGGACAGAGGTCGCACCGGGGAGCTGTTTTTT CATTKDRGRTGELFF
. . TRBJ1-1 TRBV6-1 TGTGCCAGCAGTAAAACAGATAACACTGAAGCTTTCTTT CASSKTDNTEAFF
. many TRBJ2-7 TRBV5-8 TGTGCCAGCAGCTGGAGGGTGGGGGGTTCCTACGAGCAGTACTTC CASSWRVGGSYEQYF
TRBD1 medium-sized TRBJ1-2 TRBV20-1 TGCAGTGCTCCCGGGACAGGGAAAAATGGCTACACCTTC CSAPGTGKNGYTF
. few TRBJ1-1 TRBV6-2/TRBV6-3 TGTGCCAGCAGTTACATACAGGGTCCCTTGAACACTGAAGCTTTCTTT CASSYIQGPLNTEAFF
TRBD2 few TRBJ2-3 TRBV28 TGTGCCAGCAGTTTAGAGGGACTAGAAGAAGATACGCAGTATTTT CASSLEGLEEDTQYF
TRBD2 many TRBJ2-3 TRBV11-1 TGTGCCAGCAGCCCTCGACTAGCGGGAGTCCTAGAGGCAGATACGCAGTATTTT CASSPRLAGVLEADTQYF
TRBD2 . TRBJ2-7 TRBV18 TGTGCCGCCGCGACTAGCGCGAGCTCCTACGAGCAGTACTTC CAAATSASSYEQYF
. few TRBJ2-7 TRBV27 TGTGCCAGTTCTACCCGACTAAAAGCTCCCTACGAGCGGTACTTC CASSTRLKAPYERYF
. many TRBJ1-1 TRBV29-1 TGCAGCGTTGTAGTCGGGGTTCAGAACACTGAAGCTTTCTTT CSVVVGVQNTEAFF
. many TRBJ2-2 TRBV7-3 TGTGCCAGCAGCTGGCTAGCGAACACCGGGGAGCTGTTTTTT CASSWLANTGELFF
TRBD1 many TRBJ2-7 TRBV18 TGTGCCAGCTCACAGCCGGGACAGGGGGCGGCCTACGAGCAGTACTTC CASSQPGQGAAYEQYF
. many TRBJ2-3 TRBV7-2 TGTGCCAGCAGCTTACAGGGTACAGATACGCAGTATTTT CASSLQGTDTQYF
TRBD2 many TRBJ2-5 TRBV13 TGTGCCAGCAGCTCGGACCTTAGCGGGGAAGAGACCCAGTACTTC CASSSDLSGEETQYF
TRBD1 many TRBJ2-6 TRBV4-3 TGCGCCAGCAGCCAAGGGCCGCAGGGGGCTGGGGCCAACGTCCTGACTTTC CASSQGPQGAGANVLTF
. medium-sized TRBJ1-5 TRBV6-2/TRBV6-3 TGTGCCAGCAGTTCCGCGCGGATCAACTCCGTTCAGCCCCAGCATTTT CASSSARINSVQPQHF
. many TRBJ2-7 TRBV5-3 TGTGCCAGTTCTTTTCTTCCGACGGGGGCCCGGTACGAGCAGTACTTC CASSFLPTGARYEQYF